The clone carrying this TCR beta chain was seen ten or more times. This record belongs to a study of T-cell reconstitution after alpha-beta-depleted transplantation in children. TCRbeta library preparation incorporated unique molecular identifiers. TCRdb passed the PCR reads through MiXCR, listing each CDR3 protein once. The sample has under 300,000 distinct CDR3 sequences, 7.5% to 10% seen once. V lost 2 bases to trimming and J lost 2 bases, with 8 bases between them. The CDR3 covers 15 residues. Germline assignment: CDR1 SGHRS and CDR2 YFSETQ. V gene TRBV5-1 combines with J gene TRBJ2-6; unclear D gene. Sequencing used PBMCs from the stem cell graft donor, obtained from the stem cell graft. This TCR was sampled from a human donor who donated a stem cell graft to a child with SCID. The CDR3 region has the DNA TGCGCCAGCAGCTTCCTAGAGGCTGGGGCCAACGTCCTGACTTTC. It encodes CASSFLEAGANVLTF.